Listed below are T cell receptor beta chains from one sample, sequenced in a study of blood T cell repertoires in COVID-19. Profiling relied on immunoSEQ multiplex PCR, and the TCRdb table lists in-frame clones only, not all of them. The sample includes roughly 64,000 clones, around two thirds of them seen just once. The sample was PBMCs or T cells enriched from blood (not recorded which). Receptors originate from a woman aged 55 to 70 who had been exposed to COVID-19. Both conserved end residues are part of each CDR3. Fields, in order: D gene, V gene, clone size, J gene, CDR3 DNA, CDR3 protein. D genes are given only for firm matches. Some rows mark clone size as missing; the rest say once, few, many or name a class of expanded clone.

D gene: NA
V gene: TRBV5-6
clone size: NA
J gene: TRBJ2-2
CDR3 DNA: TGTGCCAGCAGCTCCAGGGATTGGGCCGGGGAGCTGTTTTTT
CDR3 protein: CASSSRDWAGELFF

D gene: NA
V gene: TRBV19
clone size: NA
J gene: TRBJ1-5
CDR3 DNA: TGTGCCAGTAACATCGGACTGCAGCCCCAGCATTTT
CDR3 protein: CASNIGLQPQHF

D gene: TRBD2
V gene: TRBV5-1
clone size: NA
J gene: TRBJ2-7
CDR3 DNA: TGCGCCAGCAGCCGGGTAGCGGGGGGATCCAATCATCGGGAGCAGTACTTC
CDR3 protein: CASSRVAGGSNHREQYF

D gene: NA
V gene: TRBV4-1
clone size: once
J gene: TRBJ1-2
CDR3 DNA: TGCGCCAGCAGCCAAGATGGGGACACAGGGCCTGGCTACACCTTC
CDR3 protein: CASSQDGDTGPGYTF

D gene: NA
V gene: TRBV28
clone size: NA
J gene: TRBJ1-5
CDR3 DNA: TGTGCCAGCAGTCCCCTCGGGGGAGGGAGCAATCAGCCCCAGCATTTT
CDR3 protein: CASSPLGGGSNQPQHF

D gene: TRBD2
V gene: TRBV2
clone size: few
J gene: TRBJ2-3
CDR3 DNA: TGTGCCAGCAGCCTTAAGGAGCGGGGGATAGGAACAGATACGCAGTATTTT
CDR3 protein: CASSLKERGIGTDTQYF

D gene: TRBD2
V gene: TRBV3-1/TRBV3-2
clone size: NA
J gene: TRBJ2-2
CDR3 DNA: TGTGCCAGCAGCCAAGGTAAGAGCGGGAGGTACGGGGAGCTGTTTTTT
CDR3 protein: CASSQGKSGRYGELFF

D gene: NA
V gene: TRBV7-8
clone size: NA
J gene: TRBJ2-7
CDR3 DNA: TGTGCCAGCAGCTTAGGAGGGACACCCCACGAGCAGTACTTC
CDR3 protein: CASSLGGTPHEQYF

D gene: NA
V gene: TRBV23-1
clone size: NA
J gene: TRBJ1-4
CDR3 DNA: TGCGCCAGCAGTCATTCCGGAGAGGCAGCAACTAATGAAAAACTGTTTTTT
CDR3 protein: CASSHSGEAATNEKLFF

D gene: TRBD1
V gene: TRBV29-1
clone size: NA
J gene: TRBJ1-1
CDR3 DNA: TGCAGCGTCCGGGGACAGGGGGACACTGAAGCTTTCTTT
CDR3 protein: CSVRGQGDTEAFF

D gene: TRBD2
V gene: TRBV4-1
clone size: NA
J gene: TRBJ2-7
CDR3 DNA: TGCGCCAGCAGCCAAGTTGGGGTGGGGGCTAGCGGGAGTGGAGAGCAGTACTTC
CDR3 protein: CASSQVGVGASGSGEQYF

D gene: NA
V gene: TRBV6-9
clone size: NA
J gene: TRBJ2-7
CDR3 DNA: TGTGCCAGCAGTTATCAGGGGTCGGGCGAGCAGTACTTC
CDR3 protein: CASSYQGSGEQYF

D gene: NA
V gene: TRBV9
clone size: NA
J gene: TRBJ1-1
CDR3 DNA: TGTGCCAGCAGCCCTCAGGCAGGGGCAAACACTGAAGCTTTCTTT
CDR3 protein: CASSPQAGANTEAFF

D gene: NA
V gene: TRBV14
clone size: few
J gene: TRBJ2-1
CDR3 DNA: TGTGCCAGCAGCCCTCCCGGAGGGGGAGGGAACAATGAGCAGTTCTTC
CDR3 protein: CASSPPGGGGNNEQFF

D gene: TRBD1
V gene: TRBV29-1
clone size: NA
J gene: TRBJ1-2
CDR3 DNA: TGCAGCGTTGCCCCTGACAGGGACTATGGCTACACCTTC
CDR3 protein: CSVAPDRDYGYTF

D gene: TRBD1
V gene: TRBV12-5
clone size: few
J gene: TRBJ1-1
CDR3 DNA: TGTGCTAGTGGTTTTACTCGACAGGGGTCTTTCTTT
CDR3 protein: CASGFTRQGSFF

D gene: NA
V gene: TRBV28
clone size: once
J gene: TRBJ1-2
CDR3 DNA: TGTGCCAGCAACACGGGGGGGCACTCACCTAACTATGGCTACACCTTC
CDR3 protein: CASNTGGHSPNYGYTF

D gene: TRBD1
V gene: TRBV18
clone size: NA
J gene: TRBJ1-2
CDR3 DNA: TGTGCCAGCTCGCTCCAGGGGGCAAACCCAATGGGGGGCTACACCTTC
CDR3 protein: CASSLQGANPMGGYTF

D gene: NA
V gene: TRBV5-1
clone size: NA
J gene: TRBJ1-6
CDR3 DNA: TGCGCCAGCAGGACAGGCGAGAGTTCACCCCTCCACTTT
CDR3 protein: CASRTGESSPLHF

D gene: NA
V gene: TRBV6-5
clone size: NA
J gene: TRBJ1-1
CDR3 DNA: TGTGCCAGCAGAGTTGACAGTCAAGCTTTCTTT
CDR3 protein: CASRVDSQAFF

D gene: TRBD1
V gene: TRBV19
clone size: many
J gene: TRBJ2-1
CDR3 DNA: TGTGCCAGTAGTCCCGGGACAGGGGACAATGAGCAGTTCTTC
CDR3 protein: CASSPGTGDNEQFF

D gene: NA
V gene: TRBV9
clone size: NA
J gene: TRBJ2-1
CDR3 DNA: TGTGCCAGCAGCGTAAGTCTGATTAGTATCGATGAGCAGTTCTTC
CDR3 protein: CASSVSLISIDEQFF

D gene: TRBD1
V gene: TRBV4-1
clone size: NA
J gene: TRBJ1-2
CDR3 DNA: TGCGCCAGCAGCCGTGGGACAGGGGATCGGGGCTACACCTTC
CDR3 protein: CASSRGTGDRGYTF

D gene: NA
V gene: TRBV7-2
clone size: NA
J gene: TRBJ2-3
CDR3 DNA: TGTGCCAGCAGCTTAAAACAGGCAGATACGCAGTATTTT
CDR3 protein: CASSLKQADTQYF

D gene: NA
V gene: TRBV5-1
clone size: once
J gene: TRBJ1-2
CDR3 DNA: TGCGCCAGCAGCTTGGCCGGGGGGTTAAGGGGCTACACCTTC
CDR3 protein: CASSLAGGLRGYTF

D gene: TRBD1
V gene: TRBV6-2/TRBV6-3
clone size: NA
J gene: TRBJ1-1
CDR3 DNA: TGTGCCAGCAGCCCCCCCAGGGGGACTGAAGCTTTCTTT
CDR3 protein: CASSPPRGTEAFF

D gene: NA
V gene: TRBV5-1
clone size: few
J gene: TRBJ2-7
CDR3 DNA: TGCGCCAGCAGCTTACAAACGGGGGTCGCAGCCTACGAGCAGTACTTC
CDR3 protein: CASSLQTGVAAYEQYF

D gene: NA
V gene: TRBV5-4
clone size: NA
J gene: TRBJ2-1
CDR3 DNA: TGTGCCAGCAGTCGTAGACAGTCCTACTCCTACAATGAGCAGTTCTTC
CDR3 protein: CASSRRQSYSYNEQFF

D gene: TRBD1
V gene: TRBV4-1
clone size: once
J gene: TRBJ1-5
CDR3 DNA: TGCGCCAGCAGCCAAGATACGAAACAGGGGGTGGGTCAGCCCCAGCATTTT
CDR3 protein: CASSQDTKQGVGQPQHF

D gene: TRBD1
V gene: TRBV6-5
clone size: once
J gene: TRBJ1-2
CDR3 DNA: TGTGCCAGCAGTTACTGGGACAGGGTCGGGACTGGCTACACCTTC
CDR3 protein: CASSYWDRVGTGYTF

D gene: NA
V gene: TRBV19
clone size: few
J gene: TRBJ1-1
CDR3 DNA: TGTGCCAGTAGTATGCGCGACACTGAAGCTTTCTTT
CDR3 protein: CASSMRDTEAFF

D gene: NA
V gene: TRBV6-5
clone size: NA
J gene: TRBJ1-5
CDR3 DNA: TGTGCCAGCTCTTTCGCAGACAATCAGCCCCAGCATTTT
CDR3 protein: CASSFADNQPQHF

D gene: NA
V gene: TRBV2
clone size: few
J gene: TRBJ1-1
CDR3 DNA: TGTGCCAGCAGATCCGGGAGTAAGGGCACTGAAGCTTTCTTT
CDR3 protein: CASRSGSKGTEAFF

D gene: NA
V gene: TRBV10-3
clone size: few
J gene: TRBJ2-7
CDR3 DNA: TGTGCCATCAGTGAGTCGGGGGCGGGAGACGAGCAGTACTTC
CDR3 protein: CAISESGAGDEQYF

D gene: NA
V gene: TRBV7-9
clone size: few
J gene: TRBJ1-2
CDR3 DNA: TGTGCCAGCAGACCTACAGGGATGGGCCTCTATGGCTACACCTTC
CDR3 protein: CASRPTGMGLYGYTF

D gene: TRBD1
V gene: TRBV28
clone size: NA
J gene: TRBJ2-5
CDR3 DNA: TGTGCCAGCAGTTTATTGGCCCCCCTCAGAAATCCGACAGGGTTAGAGGAGACCCAGTACTTC
CDR3 protein: CASSLLAPLRNPTGLEETQYF

D gene: NA
V gene: TRBV10-1
clone size: NA
J gene: TRBJ1-6
CDR3 DNA: TGCGCCAGCAGTGGGGGCGCGAATTCACCCCTCCACTTT
CDR3 protein: CASSGGANSPLHF

D gene: NA
V gene: TRBV5-5
clone size: few
J gene: TRBJ1-2
CDR3 DNA: TGTGCCAGCAGCTTGGTCGGTGGCTACACCTTC
CDR3 protein: CASSLVGGYTF

D gene: TRBD1
V gene: TRBV28
clone size: NA
J gene: TRBJ2-7
CDR3 DNA: TGTGCCAGCAGTTTAGCGGGGACAGGGTCCTACGAGCAGTACTTC
CDR3 protein: CASSLAGTGSYEQYF

D gene: NA
V gene: TRBV29-1
clone size: NA
J gene: TRBJ2-7
CDR3 DNA: TGCAGCGTTGCTTCGACAAGTAGACACGAGCAGTACTTC
CDR3 protein: CSVASTSRHEQYF